The next 13 T cell receptor beta chains were all read from a single sample in a study of blood T cell repertoires in COVID-19. The table came from immunoSEQ multiplex PCR; TCRdb's copy has only in-frame clones and leaves some out. The data show 250,000 or so clones, just under 90% seen once. The sample consisted of PBMCs or T cells enriched from blood (not recorded which). These receptor sequences come from a woman aged 30 to 39 with acute COVID-19.

The gene calls are TRBV19 and TRBJ1-5; 7 positions match TRBD1. Trimming cost V 5 bases and J 0 bases; bases outside gene matches: 7. CDR3 length: 16 amino acids. Per germline, CDR1 LNHDA and CDR2 SQIVND (reference sequence). CDR3 sequence: CASSWWTGDSNQPQHF. As DNA, the CDR3 is TGTGCCAGTAGTTGGTGGACAGGAGATAGCAATCAGCCCCAGCATTTT.

The chain couples TRBV5-1 to TRBJ1-5, with TRBD1 as a possible D gene (5 bases). The CDR3 contains 14 residues. Looked up from germline, CDR1 is SGHRS and CDR2 is YFSETQ. The V end lost 4 bases, the J end lost 5 bases, and 13 bases lay between the germline ends. CDR3 in DNA: TGCGCCAGCAGCCCGGATTCGACAGATCAGCCCCAGCATTTT. It is translated as CASSPDSTDQPQHF.

A few counts support this clone. The chain couples TRBV7-6 to TRBJ2-2, with TRBD2 as a possible D gene (6 bases). The CDR3 sequence is 16 residues long. V dropped 0 bases and J dropped 5 bases, with 13 bases sitting between them. Germline V lookup: CDR1 SGHVS, CDR2 FNYEAQ. The CDR3 DNA sequence: TGTGCCAGCAGCTTAGCCCCGGCAGGGAGGACCGGGGAGCTGTTTTTT. Translation: CASSLAPAGRTGELFF. The full variable domain, with the rest looked up from reference TRBV7-6 and TRBJ2-2, is GAGVSQSPRYKVTKRGQDVALRCDPISGHVSLYWYRQALGQGPEFLTYFNYEAQQDKSGLPNDRFSAERPEGSISTLTIQRTEQRDSAMYRCASSLAPAGRTGELFFGEGSRLTVL.

J is TRBJ1-2 and V is TRBV28, with 10 bases aligning to TRBD1. The CDR3 spans 16 residues. CDR1 and CDR2 from the germline V gene are MDHEN and SYDVKM. V trimming: 4 bases; J trimming: 1 base; junction bases outside the gene matches: 6. CDR3 protein: CASSSPGQGGNYGYTF. As DNA, the CDR3 is TGTGCCAGCAGTTCTCCTGGACAGGGGGGTAACTATGGCTACACCTTC.

This chain uses TRBV5-1 with TRBJ2-7, with D possibly TRBD1 on 6 matching bases. V shed 0 bases and J shed 3 bases, with 10 bases lying between them. The CDR3 covers 14 residues. Germline V gene sequence: CDR1 SGHRS, CDR2 YFSETQ. CDR3 nucleotide sequence: TGCGCCAGCAGCTTGGGAGGGACATTCTACGAGCAGTACTTC. This gives the protein CASSLGGTFYEQYF.

V and J are TRBV7-9 and TRBJ2-7, with 8 bases matching TRBD1. The CDR3 sequence is 15 residues long. Germline-derived CDR1 and CDR2 are SEHNR and FQNEAQ (reference sequence). Trimming removed 3 bases from V and 6 bases from J; junction bases left unmatched: 10. CDR3: CASSFPGQVEGEQYF. DNA for the CDR3: TGTGCCAGCAGCTTTCCGGGACAGGTGGAAGGCGAGCAGTACTTC.

The V call is TRBV3-1 (or the pseudogene TRBV3-2), the J call TRBJ1-1; 7 nucleotides align to TRBD1. The CDR3 loop spans 13 amino acids. The V gene's germline CDR1 is LGHDT and CDR2 YNNKEL (reference sequence). The ends lost 3 bases at V and 10 bases at J; junction bases unmatched: 8. This chain's CDR3 is CASSQLMTGTAFF. The CDR3, as DNA: TGTGCCAGCAGCCAGTTAATGACAGGGACAGCTTTCTTT.

This clone came up once. This sample includes further DNA sequences coding for the same CDR3. The chain recombines TRBV7-2 with TRBJ2-1, with 7 bases fitting TRBD1. Germline values: CDR1 SGHTA, CDR2 FQGNSA. V was clipped by 1 base and J by 2 bases; unmatched bases: 2. The CDR3 is 15 residues long. Here the CDR3 DNA reads TGTGCCAGCAGCTTAGGACAGGGCGCCTACAATGAGCAGTTCTTC. Encoded protein: CASSLGQGAYNEQFF.

The rearrangement uses TRBV11-3 and TRBJ2-1, with TRBD1 identical over 11 bases. The CDR3 consists of 17 residues. Germline loops: CDR1 SGHNT, CDR2 YENEEA. Losses at the gene ends were 1 base for V and 7 bases for J; bases not matched to a gene: 9. The CDR3 loop is CASSLGEGQGAKNEQFF. In DNA form, the CDR3 reads TGTGCCAGCAGCTTAGGGGAAGGACAGGGGGCGAAGAATGAGCAGTTCTTC.

The chain couples TRBV5-5 to TRBJ2-7, with D maybe TRBD2 (5 bases). This CDR3 has 17 amino acids. The ends were cut back, 3 bases at V and 3 bases at J, with 22 bases in the middle. In germline, CDR1 is SGHKS, CDR2 YYEKEE (reference sequence). CDR3 in DNA: TGTGCCAGCAGCTCATACCGGGAAGTTAGGGAATTCTACGAGCAGTACTTC. This sequence encodes CASSSYREVREFYEQYF.

This chain connects TRBV28 to TRBJ2-3; 10 bases are shared with TRBD2. Germline V gives CDR1 MDHEN, CDR2 SYDVKM. The CDR3 covers 18 residues. Unmatched junction bases numbered 14, after V lost 3 bases and J lost 5 bases. CDR3 in DNA: TGTGCCAGCAGTTTCATCGGGTCGGGGCTAGCGGGAGTAGATACGCAGTATTTT. It yields the protein CASSFIGSGLAGVDTQYF.

This sequence joins TRBV19 and TRBJ1-4; D is undetermined. This CDR3 spans 15 amino acids. Germline V gene lookup returns CDR1 LNHDA and CDR2 SQIVND (reference sequence). The V end was cut by 3 bases, the J end by 6 bases, with 14 bases between. The CDR3 DNA reads as TGTGCCAGTAGTATGCGGTATGTCGTAGATGAAAAACTGTTTTTT. Protein product: CASSMRYVVDEKLFF.

The gene calls are TRBV19 and TRBJ1-5, with 8 bases matching TRBD1. CDR3 length equals 19 residues. CDR1 is LNHDA, CDR2 SQIVND, per germline (reference sequence). V shed 7 bases and J 1 base; nucleotides not matched to a gene: 18. The CDR3 sequence: CASTWGTGTLPPSNQPQHF. The CDR3 DNA sequence: TGTGCCAGTACCTGGGGGACAGGAACCTTGCCCCCGAGCAATCAGCCCCAGCATTTT.